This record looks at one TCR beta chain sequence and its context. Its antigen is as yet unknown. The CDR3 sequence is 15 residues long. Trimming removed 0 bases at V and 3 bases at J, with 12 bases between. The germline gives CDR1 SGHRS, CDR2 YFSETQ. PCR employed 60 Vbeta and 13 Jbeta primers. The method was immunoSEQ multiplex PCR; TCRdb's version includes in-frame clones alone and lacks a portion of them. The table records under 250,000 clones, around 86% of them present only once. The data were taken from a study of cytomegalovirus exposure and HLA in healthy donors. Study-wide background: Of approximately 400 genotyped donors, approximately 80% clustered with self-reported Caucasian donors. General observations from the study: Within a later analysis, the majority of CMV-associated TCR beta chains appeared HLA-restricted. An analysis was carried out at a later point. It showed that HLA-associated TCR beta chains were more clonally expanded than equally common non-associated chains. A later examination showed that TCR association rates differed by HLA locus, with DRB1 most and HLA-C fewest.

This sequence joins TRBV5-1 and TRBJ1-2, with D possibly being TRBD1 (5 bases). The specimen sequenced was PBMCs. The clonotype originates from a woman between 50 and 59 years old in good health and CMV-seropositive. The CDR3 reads CASSLEGQGYYGYTF. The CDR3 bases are TGCGCCAGCAGCTTGGAAGGGCAGGGATACTATGGCTACACCTTC.